Listed here is a single T cell receptor beta chain. What it recognizes is unknown. The read halts 3 residues ahead of the CDR3 end, with the missing end drawn from the germline J gene. The data are from a study of T cells in women clearing cervical HPV infection. Study-level information: For cases, blood was sampled a median about 160 days after lesion detection, interquartile range roughly 80 to 200 days. Study observations and caveats: Repertoire richness, not evenness, was significantly elevated in CIN3+ cases versus controls. Cases carried less TRBV6-7 than controls: about 0.1% versus 0.15%.

Data came from immunoSEQ multiplex PCR; TCRdb stores just in-frame clones and leaves some out. The table lists tens of thousands of clones. Unmatched junction bases numbered 10, after V lost 3 bases and J lost 5 bases. This CDR3 region has 15 residues. CDR1 is SGHNT, CDR2 YYREEE, per germline (reference sequence). This chain links TRBV5-4 with TRBJ2-5; TRBD1 agrees at 7 bases. Sequencing was performed on blood buffy coat. The TCR sequence derives from a woman aged 18 to 75 with a cervical HPV16 infection that either progressed to CIN3+ or cleared (not recorded which). CDR3 protein: CASSSSDRVGETQYF. Incomplete CDR3 DNA: TGTGCCAGCAGCTCGAGCGACAGGGTGGGCGAGACC.